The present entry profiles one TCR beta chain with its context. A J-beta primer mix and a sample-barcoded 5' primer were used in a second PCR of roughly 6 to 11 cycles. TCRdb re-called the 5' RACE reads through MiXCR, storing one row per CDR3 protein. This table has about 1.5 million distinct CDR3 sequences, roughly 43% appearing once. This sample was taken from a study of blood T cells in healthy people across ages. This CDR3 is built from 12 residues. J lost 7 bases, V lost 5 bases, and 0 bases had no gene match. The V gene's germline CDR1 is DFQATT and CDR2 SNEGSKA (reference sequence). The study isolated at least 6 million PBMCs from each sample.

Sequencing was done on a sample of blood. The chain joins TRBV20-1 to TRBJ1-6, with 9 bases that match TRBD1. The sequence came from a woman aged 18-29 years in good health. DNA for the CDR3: TGCAGTGCTGGGACAGGGAATTCACCCCTCCACTTT. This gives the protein CSAGTGNSPLHF.